The clone carrying this TCR beta chain was counted between two and nine times. V dropped 3 bases and J dropped 0; count of bases not matched to a gene: 10. The CDR3 is 17 residues long. Germline V lookup: CDR1 MRHNA, CDR2 SNTAGT. The source of the sample is a study of graft-versus-host responses after intestinal transplantation. About the research overall: Transplants given to recipients were multivisceral, liver-intestinal, or isolated intestinal. Anti-thymocyte globulin served as induction for all recipients, who then took tacrolimus and steroids for about three years.

CFSE-labeled responder cells (200,000) were plated with 200,000 irradiated, violet-dye-labeled stimulator cells. Responder cells that were proliferating and CFSE-low, both CD3+CD4+ and CD3+CD8+, were sorted after the reaction. Libraries were prepared by immunoSEQ multiplex PCR; TCRdb keeps only in-frame clonotypes and omits some of them. Found here are roughly 6,900 clones, approximately 24% of them singletons; the top ten hold 6% to 6.5%. This receptor was obtained from a human patient who was an organ donor for intestinal transplantation. The V call is TRBV6-4, the J call TRBJ2-5; 7 bases map to TRBD1. Sequences were derived from alloreactive CD8+ T cells from a mixed lymphocyte reaction culture, sampled before transplantation. Specified subset: CFSE-low proliferating T cells sorted from approximately six-day pre-transplant mixed lymphocyte reaction (GvH or HvG direction). CDR3 protein: CASSEEGAVRYQETQYF. CDR3 DNA sequence: TGTGCCAGCAGTGAAGAGGGGGCAGTTCGGTACCAAGAGACCCAGTACTTC.